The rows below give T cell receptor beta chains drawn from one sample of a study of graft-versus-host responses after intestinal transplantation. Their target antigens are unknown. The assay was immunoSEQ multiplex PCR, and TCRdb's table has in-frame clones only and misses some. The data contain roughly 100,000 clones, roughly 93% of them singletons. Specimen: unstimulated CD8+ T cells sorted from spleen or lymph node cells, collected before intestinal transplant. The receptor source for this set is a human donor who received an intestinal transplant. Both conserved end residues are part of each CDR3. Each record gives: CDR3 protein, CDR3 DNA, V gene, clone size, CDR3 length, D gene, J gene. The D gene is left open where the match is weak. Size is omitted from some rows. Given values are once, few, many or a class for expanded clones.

CDR3: CASSQELGQGLYEQYF; DNA: TGCGCCAGCAGCCAAGAATTAGGACAGGGACTGTACGAGCAGTACTTC; V: TRBV4-1; size: .; length: 16; D: TRBD1; J: TRBJ2-7
CDR3: CASSLGRGASLLYNEQFF; DNA: TGTGCCAGCAGCCTAGGGCGGGGGGCCTCTTTACTCTACAATGAGCAGTTCTTC; V: TRBV11-3; size: .; length: 18; D: TRBD2; J: TRBJ2-1
CDR3: CASTLPTGKNEQFF; DNA: TGTGCCAGCACCCTTCCTACTGGCAAGAATGAGCAGTTCTTC; V: TRBV2; size: .; length: 14; D: .; J: TRBJ2-1
CDR3: CATWDRGYNGYTF; DNA: TGTGCCACCTGGGACAGGGGTTATAATGGCTACACCTTC; V: TRBV19; size: .; length: 13; D: TRBD1; J: TRBJ1-2
CDR3: CASPEGGGETQYF; DNA: TGCGCCAGTCCGGAGGGGGGGGGAGAGACCCAGTACTTC; V: TRBV10-1; size: .; length: 13; D: .; J: TRBJ2-5
CDR3: CASAWDSLETQYF; DNA: TGTGCCAGCGCCTGGGACAGTTTGGAGACCCAGTACTTC; V: TRBV7-9; size: .; length: 13; D: TRBD1; J: TRBJ2-5
CDR3: CASSVARGKMGSGANVLTF; DNA: TGTGCCAGCAGCGTAGCTCGGGGCAAGATGGGTTCTGGGGCCAACGTCCTGACTTTC; V: TRBV9; size: once; length: 19; D: .; J: TRBJ2-6
CDR3: CASSPFLNEQFF; DNA: TGTGCCAGCAGCCCTTTCCTCAATGAGCAGTTCTTC; V: TRBV7-2; size: .; length: 12; D: .; J: TRBJ2-1
CDR3: CASSLFSGVGETQYF; DNA: TGTGCCAGCAGTTTATTCTCGGGGGTCGGGGAGACCCAGTACTTC; V: TRBV27; size: .; length: 15; D: .; J: TRBJ2-5
CDR3: CASSLPGELFF; DNA: TGTGCCAGCAGCTTACCCGGGGAGCTGTTTTTT; V: TRBV11-3; size: .; length: 11; D: .; J: TRBJ2-2
CDR3: CASSYPPGAEEGYTF; DNA: TGTGCCAGCAGTTACCCCCCTGGGGCCGAAGAAGGCTACACCTTC; V: TRBV6-6; size: .; length: 15; D: .; J: TRBJ1-2
CDR3: CASSFSGGGPEAFF; DNA: TGTGCCAGCAGTTTTTCGGGGGGCGGTCCTGAAGCTTTCTTT; V: TRBV27; size: .; length: 14; D: .; J: TRBJ1-1
CDR3: CASSVSREGIYGYTF; DNA: TGTGCCAGCAGCGTTAGCCGGGAGGGGATCTATGGCTACACCTTC; V: TRBV9; size: .; length: 15; D: .; J: TRBJ1-2
CDR3: CASSVDVTSYEQYF; DNA: TGTGCCAGCAGCGTAGACGTCACCTCCTACGAGCAGTACTTC; V: TRBV9; size: .; length: 14; D: .; J: TRBJ2-7
CDR3: CASSPGDRVHNEQFF; DNA: TGTGCCAGCAGCCCCGGGGATAGGGTCCACAATGAGCAGTTCTTC; V: TRBV5-8; size: .; length: 15; D: .; J: TRBJ2-1
CDR3: CASSEGVGGGNYEQYF; DNA: TGTGCCAGCAGTGAAGGAGTGGGAGGGGGTAACTACGAGCAGTACTTC; V: TRBV2; size: .; length: 16; D: .; J: TRBJ2-7
CDR3: CASSLSGGQDEQFF; DNA: TGTGCCAGCAGTTTAAGCGGGGGGCAGGATGAGCAGTTCTTC; V: TRBV27; size: .; length: 14; D: TRBD2; J: TRBJ2-1
CDR3: CASSQEGGASNEQFF; DNA: TGTGCCAGCAGCCAAGAAGGAGGGGCGTCCAATGAGCAGTTCTTC; V: TRBV4-2; size: .; length: 15; D: .; J: TRBJ2-1
CDR3: CSVVGDSTEAFF; DNA: TGCAGCGTTGTAGGGGATAGCACTGAAGCTTTCTTT; V: TRBV29-1; size: .; length: 12; D: .; J: TRBJ1-1
CDR3: CASSQQEGLRTEAFF; DNA: TGCGCCAGCAGCCAGCAGGAGGGTTTGAGGACTGAAGCTTTCTTT; V: TRBV4-1; size: .; length: 15; D: .; J: TRBJ1-1
CDR3: CASNTDSGANVLTF; DNA: TGTGCCAGCAACACAGACTCTGGGGCCAACGTCCTGACTTTC; V: TRBV7-8; size: .; length: 14; D: .; J: TRBJ2-6
CDR3: CASSLVVGLNSQETQYF; DNA: TGTGCCAGCAGCTTGGTCGTAGGACTGAACTCTCAAGAGACCCAGTACTTC; V: TRBV5-6; size: .; length: 17; D: .; J: TRBJ2-5
CDR3: CASSFGDRGNEQFF; DNA: TGTGCCAGCAGCTTCGGAGACAGGGGGAATGAGCAGTTCTTC; V: TRBV7-3; size: .; length: 14; D: TRBD1; J: TRBJ2-1
CDR3: CASSEWGTNQPQHF; DNA: TGTGCCAGCAGTGAATGGGGTACCAATCAGCCCCAGCATTTT; V: TRBV27; size: .; length: 14; D: .; J: TRBJ1-5
CDR3: CASSPPTTVSGGNQPQHF; DNA: TGTGCCAGCTCACCCCCGACAACGGTATCAGGGGGCAATCAGCCCCAGCATTTT; V: TRBV18; size: .; length: 18; D: .; J: TRBJ1-5
CDR3: CAISVIGGAYQETQYF; DNA: TGTGCCATCAGTGTGATAGGGGGAGCCTACCAAGAGACCCAGTACTTC; V: TRBV10-3; size: .; length: 16; D: .; J: TRBJ2-5
CDR3: CASSLALGGVTEAFF; DNA: TGTGCCAGCAGCTTAGCATTGGGGGGTGTCACTGAAGCTTTCTTT; V: TRBV7-8; size: .; length: 15; D: .; J: TRBJ1-1
CDR3: CASSSGERNTEAFF; DNA: TGTGCCAGCAGTTCGGGAGAGCGGAACACTGAAGCTTTCTTT; V: TRBV6-6; size: once; length: 14; D: .; J: TRBJ1-1
CDR3: CASSDQGLFDTEAFF; DNA: TGCGCCAGCAGTGATCAGGGACTATTCGACACTGAAGCTTTCTTT; V: TRBV10-1; size: .; length: 15; D: .; J: TRBJ1-1
CDR3: CSASPGNTIYF; DNA: TGCAGTGCTAGCCCCGGAAACACCATATATTTT; V: TRBV20-1; size: .; length: 11; D: .; J: TRBJ1-3
CDR3: CASSLSPPGVVYNEQFF; DNA: TGCGCCAGCAGCCTTTCCCCCCCTGGGGTGGTTTACAATGAGCAGTTCTTC; V: TRBV4-1; size: .; length: 17; D: .; J: TRBJ2-1
CDR3: CASSLGTGGEQYF; DNA: TGTGCCAGCAGCTTAGGCACGGGGGGCGAGCAGTACTTC; V: TRBV7-8; size: medium-sized; length: 13; D: TRBD2; J: TRBJ2-7
CDR3: CASSPFAGAYEQYF; DNA: TGTGCCAGCAGCCCTTTCGCGGGGGCCTACGAGCAGTACTTC; V: TRBV6-5; size: .; length: 14; D: TRBD2; J: TRBJ2-7
CDR3: CASRSINEQFF; DNA: TGTGCCAGCAGGTCGATCAATGAGCAGTTCTTC; V: TRBV6-5; size: .; length: 11; D: .; J: TRBJ2-1
CDR3: CASSIGASGTYNEQFF; DNA: TGTGCCAGTAGTATTGGCGCTAGCGGAACCTACAATGAGCAGTTCTTC; V: TRBV19; size: .; length: 16; D: TRBD2; J: TRBJ2-1
CDR3: CASSEETSVRPEQFF; DNA: TGTGCCAGCAGTGAAGAAACTAGCGTCAGGCCTGAGCAGTTCTTC; V: TRBV6-1; size: .; length: 15; D: TRBD2; J: TRBJ2-1
CDR3: CASSLRAASISGANVLTF; DNA: TGTGCCAGCAGCTTGCGGGCGGCTAGCATCTCTGGGGCCAACGTCCTGACTTTC; V: TRBV5-5; size: once; length: 18; D: .; J: TRBJ2-6
CDR3: CASSFVPGELFF; DNA: TGTGCCAGCAGCTTCGTGCCCGGGGAGCTGTTTTTT; V: TRBV7-6; size: few; length: 12; D: .; J: TRBJ2-2
CDR3: CASRPGQGAYEQYF; DNA: TGTGCCAGCAGACCGGGACAGGGGGCCTACGAGCAGTACTTC; V: TRBV6-5; size: once; length: 14; D: TRBD1; J: TRBJ2-7
CDR3: CASTIAGGYNEQFF; DNA: TGTGCCAGCACCATAGCGGGGGGCTACAATGAGCAGTTCTTC; V: TRBV7-9; size: .; length: 14; D: TRBD2; J: TRBJ2-1
CDR3: CASSISEAGNTIYF; DNA: TGTGCCAGTAGTATAAGCGAAGCTGGAAACACCATATATTTT; V: TRBV19; size: .; length: 14; D: .; J: TRBJ1-3
CDR3: CASSGDSGETQYF; DNA: TGTGCCAGCAGTGGAGACAGCGGGGAGACCCAGTACTTC; V: TRBV25-1; size: .; length: 13; D: .; J: TRBJ2-5
CDR3: CASFDSGSYGYTF; DNA: TGTGCCAGCTTCGACTCAGGGTCATATGGCTACACCTTC; V: TRBV6-1; size: .; length: 13; D: .; J: TRBJ1-2
CDR3: CASSLSSSEFSYNEQFF; DNA: TGCGCCAGCAGCTTGAGTTCATCGGAGTTCTCCTACAATGAGCAGTTCTTC; V: TRBV5-1; size: .; length: 17; D: .; J: TRBJ2-1
CDR3: CASSYLAGGLDEQFF; DNA: TGCGCCAGCAGCTACCTAGCGGGGGGGCTCGATGAGCAGTTCTTC; V: TRBV4-1; size: .; length: 15; D: TRBD2; J: TRBJ2-1
CDR3: CASSTGTQTDTQYF; DNA: TGCGCCAGCAGCACCGGAACCCAGACAGATACGCAGTATTTT; V: TRBV5-1; size: .; length: 14; D: .; J: TRBJ2-3
CDR3: CASSLRLRTGDSYEQYF; DNA: TGTGCCAGCAGCCTCAGACTCCGGACAGGGGACTCCTACGAGCAGTACTTC; V: TRBV11-2; size: .; length: 17; D: TRBD1; J: TRBJ2-7
CDR3: CASSLEGTGGNEQYF; DNA: TGTGCCAGCAGCTTGGAGGGGACAGGGGGCAACGAGCAGTACTTC; V: TRBV7-9; size: .; length: 15; D: TRBD1; J: TRBJ2-7
CDR3: CASSQDRLDGNSPLHF; DNA: TGTGCCAGCAGCCAAGATAGGTTGGACGGGAATTCACCCCTCCACTTT; V: TRBV14; size: few; length: 16; D: .; J: TRBJ1-6
CDR3: CANVREGIGYTF; DNA: TGTGCCAACGTTAGAGAGGGTATAGGCTACACCTTC; V: TRBV6-1; size: .; length: 12; D: .; J: TRBJ1-2
CDR3: CASSLNEKLFF; DNA: TGTGCCAGCAGCCTTAATGAAAAACTGTTTTTT; V: TRBV7-9; size: .; length: 11; D: .; J: TRBJ1-4
CDR3: CASRLIGGVNEQFF; DNA: TGTGCCAGCAGACTTATAGGGGGGGTAAATGAGCAGTTCTTC; V: TRBV27; size: .; length: 14; D: .; J: TRBJ2-1
CDR3: CASGPSRVEQYF; DNA: TGTGCTAGTGGACCCAGTAGGGTCGAGCAGTACTTC; V: TRBV12-5; size: few; length: 12; D: .; J: TRBJ2-7
CDR3: CASSQETTNTEAFF; DNA: TGTGCCAGCAGCCAGGAGACAACGAACACTGAAGCTTTCTTT; V: TRBV9; size: once; length: 14; D: .; J: TRBJ1-1
CDR3: CASSPRDYYYEQYF; DNA: TGTGCCAGCAGCCCCCGGGACTATTACTACGAGCAGTACTTC; V: TRBV7-9; size: .; length: 14; D: TRBD2; J: TRBJ2-7
CDR3: CASSARAGGPHEQYF; DNA: TGTGCCAGCAGTGCTAGGGCAGGGGGGCCCCACGAGCAGTACTTC; V: TRBV6-1; size: .; length: 15; D: .; J: TRBJ2-7
CDR3: CASSAQGYEDTQYF; DNA: TGTGCCAGCTCAGCTCAGGGTTACGAAGATACGCAGTATTTT; V: TRBV18; size: .; length: 14; D: .; J: TRBJ2-3
CDR3: CASSYRPVFTEAFF; DNA: TGCGCCAGCAGCTACCGACCAGTGTTCACTGAAGCTTTCTTT; V: TRBV5-1; size: .; length: 14; D: .; J: TRBJ1-1
CDR3: CASSMTGTYEQYF; DNA: TGTGCCAGTAGTATGACAGGCACCTACGAGCAGTACTTC; V: TRBV19; size: .; length: 13; D: .; J: TRBJ2-7